This T cell receptor beta chain was observed in a study of T cell responses to AZD1222 COVID-19 vaccine. Turning to the study itself: Analysis merged second doses at about 4 or about 12 weeks. General observations from the study: Among spike-specific TCRs, nearly half reportedly target unmutated variant regions. Baseline testing showed seropositivity in only a handful of AZD1222 recipients. The study sampled repertoires only after the peak T cell response.

On this clone: The antigen remains undetermined.

Some clones are missing from TCRdb's copy, which holds only in-frame ones; the method was immunoSEQ multiplex PCR. The sample shows over 90,000 clones, 85% to 90% of them seen only once. V was shortened by 3 bases and J by 2 bases, with 10 bases between the two germline ends. The CDR3 runs to 13 residues. Germline-derived CDR1 and CDR2 are DFQATT and SNEGSKA (reference sequence). Source: peripheral blood, taken on day 0 of AZD1222 vaccination. The genes are TRBV20-1 and TRBJ1-2; D perhaps matches TRBD1 (5 bases). This clonotype was obtained from an adult in good health. The CDR3 region has the DNA TGCAGTGCTAGTTTTGGGGCGAACTATGGCTACACCTTC. It encodes CSASFGANYGYTF.